A selection of T cell receptor beta chains follows, all from one sample in a study of blood T cell repertoires in COVID-19. Sequenced by immunoSEQ multiplex PCR; TCRdb stores in-frame clones only, minus some. This table has around 260,000 clones, around 85% appearing once. The sample taken for sequencing was peripheral blood. The receptors come from a human donor with COVID-19, enrolled during active disease. The donor label of this sample is uncertain. Each CDR3 is given with its conserved first and last residue. Fields, in order: V gene, J gene, clone size, D gene, CDR3 DNA, CDR3 protein. The D gene is left open where the match is weak. The size entry is marked missing in some rows and otherwise reads once, few, many or a size class.

TRBV6-5	TRBJ1-4	NA	NA	TGTGCCAGCAGCCCGGGGGTCGATCTAGAAAAACTGTTTTTT	CASSPGVDLEKLFF
TRBV6-6	TRBJ2-1	NA	NA	TGTGCCAGCAGTTTAGCGTGGAGCTCCTACAATGAGCAGTTCTTC	CASSLAWSSYNEQFF
TRBV4-3	TRBJ1-1	NA	TRBD1	TGCGCCAGCAGCCGGTCCGGGACAGGGACTCCTTTCTTT	CASSRSGTGTPFF
TRBV3-1/TRBV3-2	TRBJ1-5	NA	NA	TGTGCCAGCAGCCAAGATCCCGGGGGAAGGAATCAGCCCCAGCATTTT	CASSQDPGGRNQPQHF
TRBV19	TRBJ2-3	once	NA	TGTGCCAGTAATAATCCGGCGGGCCCTAGCACAGATACGCAGTATTTT	CASNNPAGPSTDTQYF
TRBV19	TRBJ2-2	NA	TRBD1	TGTGCCAGTAGCCCCGGGACAGGGGGTACCGGGGAGCTGTTTTTT	CASSPGTGGTGELFF
TRBV11-1	TRBJ1-1	NA	NA	TGTGCCAGCGTCAGAATCTTGAACACTGAAGCTTTCTTT	CASVRILNTEAFF
TRBV3-1/TRBV3-2	TRBJ2-2	NA	NA	TGTGCCAGCAGCCTAAGAGGCGATAACACCGGGGAGCTGTTTTTT	CASSLRGDNTGELFF
TRBV10-3	TRBJ1-5	few	NA	TGTGCCGGGCAGGGTGGTGCCAATCAGCCCCAGCATTTT	CAGQGGANQPQHF
TRBV9	TRBJ1-3	NA	NA	TGTGCCAGCAGCCCGGCGGGGGGGGACAGAAACACCATATATTTT	CASSPAGGDRNTIYF
TRBV11-2	TRBJ1-5	NA	TRBD1	TGTGCCAGCAGCTTAAGCGGGACAGGGGATCAGCCCCAGCATTTT	CASSLSGTGDQPQHF
TRBV28	TRBJ1-1	NA	TRBD1	TGTGCCAGCAGTTTATTCCTGGGACAGGGATCTGAAGCTTTCTTT	CASSLFLGQGSEAFF
TRBV20-1	TRBJ2-3	NA	NA	TGCAGTGCTAGTATGCGTGCAGATACGCAGTATTTT	CSASMRADTQYF
TRBV28	TRBJ1-1	few	TRBD1	TGTGCCGGCACAGGGGCAGGGGGCACTGAAGCTTTCTTT	CAGTGAGGTEAFF
TRBV10-3	TRBJ1-4	NA	NA	TGTGCCATCAGGGGGGAACAGGGTAATGAAAAACTGTTTTTT	CAIRGEQGNEKLFF
TRBV2	TRBJ1-2	NA	TRBD1	TGTGCCAGCAGTCTGGACAGGGAGGAAGGCTATGGCTACACCTTC	CASSLDREEGYGYTF
TRBV19	TRBJ1-1	NA	NA	TGTGCCAGTGGGGGACAAATGAACACTGAAGCTTTCTTT	CASGGQMNTEAFF
TRBV20-1	TRBJ2-1	NA	NA	TGCAGTGCCGACAACAATGAGCAGTTCTTC	CSADNNEQFF
TRBV30	TRBJ2-5	NA	TRBD2	TGTGCCTGTGATAGCGGGAGAGGTGCGACCCAGTACTTC	CACDSGRGATQYF
TRBV27	TRBJ2-6	NA	TRBD1	TGTGCCAGCAGTGGAAGGACAGGGGAATGGTCTCGCTCTGGGGCCAACGTCCTGACTTTC	CASSGRTGEWSRSGANVLTF
TRBV10-3	TRBJ1-3	NA	NA	TGTGCCATCAGTGAGTCGGGGCCTGGAAACACCATATATTTT	CAISESGPGNTIYF
TRBV18	TRBJ2-7	NA	TRBD2	TGTGCCAGCTCACCACCTAGCGGGACCTACTACGAGCAGTACTTC	CASSPPSGTYYEQYF
TRBV9	TRBJ2-5	NA	NA	TGTGCCAGCAGCGTAGTCGCAGAAGGAGGAGAGACCCAGTACTTC	CASSVVAEGGETQYF
TRBV14	TRBJ1-1	once	NA	TGTGCCAGCAGCCAATTAGACAAGGTCGCAGGGGCTGAAGCTTTCTTT	CASSQLDKVAGAEAFF
TRBV7-7	TRBJ2-5	NA	TRBD2	TGTGCTAGCAGCCCAGACAGCGGGAGACTAGAGACCCAGTACTTC	CASSPDSGRLETQYF
TRBV6-5	TRBJ2-7	NA	NA	TGTGCCAGCAGCCGGAGGAGGGGCACCTCCTACGAGCAGTACTTC	CASSRRRGTSYEQYF
TRBV11-3	TRBJ2-1	NA	NA	TGTGCCAGCAGCCCTGGGGCCCAATATGGCGAGAGTGAGCAGTTCTTC	CASSPGAQYGESEQFF
TRBV28	TRBJ1-4	NA	NA	TGTGCCAGCAGTCCTACTGCGGCAACTAATGAAAAACTGTTTTTT	CASSPTAATNEKLFF
TRBV18	TRBJ2-3	NA	NA	TGTGCCAGCTCAGCTAGCCAGAGCACAGATACGCAGTATTTT	CASSASQSTDTQYF
TRBV20-1	TRBJ1-1	once	NA	TGCAGTGCTAGTGGTGTTCAGAACACTGAAGCTTTCTTT	CSASGVQNTEAFF
TRBV11-3	TRBJ2-3	NA	TRBD2	TGTGCCAGCAGCCTTAGCGGGAGGGGGCCAGATACGCAGTATTTT	CASSLSGRGPDTQYF
TRBV28	TRBJ2-1	once	NA	TGTGCCAGCAGTCTCCTCTTAGGGGGAAAAGGACGTGAGCAGTTCTTC	CASSLLLGGKGREQFF
TRBV28	TRBJ2-7	few	TRBD1	TGTGCCAGCAGTTCTATAGCCTTACTCGGACAGGGCTACGAGCAGTACTTC	CASSSIALLGQGYEQYF
TRBV7-9	TRBJ1-1	NA	NA	TGTGCCAGCAGCTTAACCCTACCCCGGGGTGAAGCTTTCTTT	CASSLTLPRGEAFF
TRBV5-1	TRBJ2-5	NA	TRBD1	TGCGCCAGCGAAGGGACAGGGAAAGAGACCCAGTACTTC	CASEGTGKETQYF
TRBV7-8	TRBJ1-3	NA	NA	TGTGCCAGCAGCTTAGTCTTCCGGTCCTCTGGAAACACCATATATTTT	CASSLVFRSSGNTIYF
TRBV19	TRBJ1-2	NA	TRBD1	TGTGCCAGTAGTAGGGACAGGGCGATCTATGGCTACACCTTC	CASSRDRAIYGYTF
TRBV5-4	TRBJ2-1	NA	NA	TGTGCCAGCAGCTTAGCGAGAGACTTCAATGAGCAGTTCTTC	CASSLARDFNEQFF
TRBV19	TRBJ1-1	NA	NA	TGTGCCAGTTGGAAACAGGGCCCTATGAACACTGAAGCTTTCTTT	CASWKQGPMNTEAFF